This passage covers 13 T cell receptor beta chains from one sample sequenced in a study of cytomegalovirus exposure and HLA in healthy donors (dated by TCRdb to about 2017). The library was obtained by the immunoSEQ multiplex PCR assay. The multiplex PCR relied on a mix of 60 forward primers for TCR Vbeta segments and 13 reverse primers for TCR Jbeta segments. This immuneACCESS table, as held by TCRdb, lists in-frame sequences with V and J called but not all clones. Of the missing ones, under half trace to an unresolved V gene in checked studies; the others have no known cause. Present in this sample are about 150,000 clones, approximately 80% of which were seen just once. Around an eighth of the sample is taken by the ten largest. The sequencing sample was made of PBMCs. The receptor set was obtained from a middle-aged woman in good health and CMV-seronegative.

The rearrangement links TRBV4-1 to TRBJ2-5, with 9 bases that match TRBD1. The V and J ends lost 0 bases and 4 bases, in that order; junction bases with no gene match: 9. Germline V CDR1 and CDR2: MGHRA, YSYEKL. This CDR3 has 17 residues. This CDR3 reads CASSQDLWTGDGETQYF. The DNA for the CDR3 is TGCGCCAGCAGCCAAGATCTATGGACAGGGGACGGAGAGACCCAGTACTTC.

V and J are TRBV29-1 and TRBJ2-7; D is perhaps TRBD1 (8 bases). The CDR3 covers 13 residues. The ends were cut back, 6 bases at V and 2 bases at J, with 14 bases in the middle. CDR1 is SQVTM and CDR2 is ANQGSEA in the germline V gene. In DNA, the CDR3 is TGCAGCGTAGCGGGACAGGATACCTACGAGCAGTACTTC. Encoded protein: CSVAGQDTYEQYF.

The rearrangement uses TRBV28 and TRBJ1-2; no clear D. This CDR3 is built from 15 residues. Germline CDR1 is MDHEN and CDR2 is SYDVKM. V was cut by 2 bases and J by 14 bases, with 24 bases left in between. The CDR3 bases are TGTGCCAGCAGTTTAAGGGCAGGCAGTTATTTTTCGGGGACCTTC. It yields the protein CASSLRAGSYFSGTF.

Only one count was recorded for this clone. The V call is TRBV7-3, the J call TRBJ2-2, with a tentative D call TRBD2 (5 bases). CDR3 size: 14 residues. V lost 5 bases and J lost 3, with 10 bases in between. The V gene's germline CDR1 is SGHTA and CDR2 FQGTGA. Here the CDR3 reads CASSLSGDTGELFF. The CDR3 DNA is TGTGCCAGCAGCCTAAGCGGTGACACCGGGGAGCTGTTTTTT.

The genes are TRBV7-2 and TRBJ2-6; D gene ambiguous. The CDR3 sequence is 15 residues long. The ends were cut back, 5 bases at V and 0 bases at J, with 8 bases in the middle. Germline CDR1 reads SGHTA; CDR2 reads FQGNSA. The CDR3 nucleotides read TGTGCCAGCAGCGCCGGTAGCTCTGGGGCCAACGTCCTGACTTTC. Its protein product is CASSAGSSGANVLTF.

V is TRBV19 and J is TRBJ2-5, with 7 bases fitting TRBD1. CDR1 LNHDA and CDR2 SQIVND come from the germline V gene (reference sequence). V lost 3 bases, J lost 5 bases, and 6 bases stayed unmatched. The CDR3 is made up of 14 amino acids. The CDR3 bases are TGTGCCAGTAGTATGGACAGGTCTCGGGAGACCCAGTACTTC. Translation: CASSMDRSRETQYF.

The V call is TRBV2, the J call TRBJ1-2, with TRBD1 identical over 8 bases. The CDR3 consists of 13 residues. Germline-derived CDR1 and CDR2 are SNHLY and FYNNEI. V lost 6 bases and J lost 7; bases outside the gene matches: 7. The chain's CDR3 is CASRDREAGGYTF. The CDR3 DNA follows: TGTGCCAGCAGGGACAGGGAAGCTGGTGGCTACACCTTC.

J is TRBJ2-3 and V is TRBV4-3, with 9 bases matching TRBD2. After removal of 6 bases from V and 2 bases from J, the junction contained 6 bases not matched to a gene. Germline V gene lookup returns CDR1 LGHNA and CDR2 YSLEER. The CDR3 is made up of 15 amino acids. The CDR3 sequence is CASRSSGGITDTQYF. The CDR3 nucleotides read TGCGCCAGCAGGTCAAGCGGGGGGATCACAGATACGCAGTATTTT.

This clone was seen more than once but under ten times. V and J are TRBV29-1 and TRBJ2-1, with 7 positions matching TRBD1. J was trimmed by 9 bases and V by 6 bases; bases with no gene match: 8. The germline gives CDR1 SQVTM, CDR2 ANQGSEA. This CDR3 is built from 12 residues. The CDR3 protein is CSVALTGLEQFF. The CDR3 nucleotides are TGCAGCGTCGCCCTGACAGGGCTTGAGCAGTTCTTC.

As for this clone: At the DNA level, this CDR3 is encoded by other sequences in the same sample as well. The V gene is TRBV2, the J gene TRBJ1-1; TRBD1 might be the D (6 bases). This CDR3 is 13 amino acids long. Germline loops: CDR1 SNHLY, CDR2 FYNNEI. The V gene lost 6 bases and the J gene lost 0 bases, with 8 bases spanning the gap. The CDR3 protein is CASRTGMNTEAFF. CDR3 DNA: TGTGCCAGCAGAACAGGGATGAACACTGAAGCTTTCTTT.

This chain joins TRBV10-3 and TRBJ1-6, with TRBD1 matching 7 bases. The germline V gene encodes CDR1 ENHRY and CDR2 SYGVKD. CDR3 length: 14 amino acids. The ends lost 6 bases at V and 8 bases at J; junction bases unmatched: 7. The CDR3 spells CAIRPGTADSPLHF. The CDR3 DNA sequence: TGTGCCATCAGACCCGGGACAGCGGATTCACCCCTCCACTTT.

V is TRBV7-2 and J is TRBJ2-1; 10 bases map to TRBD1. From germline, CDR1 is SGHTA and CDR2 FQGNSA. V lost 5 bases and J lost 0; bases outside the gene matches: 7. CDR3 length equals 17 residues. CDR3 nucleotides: TGTGCCAGCAGCGTTGGGGACAGGGGAGGCTCCTACAATGAGCAGTTCTTC. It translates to CASSVGDRGGSYNEQFF.

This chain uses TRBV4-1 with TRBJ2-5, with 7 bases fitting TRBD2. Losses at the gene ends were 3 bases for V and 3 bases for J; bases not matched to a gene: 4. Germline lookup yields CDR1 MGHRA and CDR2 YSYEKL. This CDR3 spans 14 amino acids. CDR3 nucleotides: TGCGCCAGCAGCCAGAAGGGGAGGGAAGAGACCCAGTACTTC. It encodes CASSQKGREETQYF.